This T cell receptor (beta chain) stems from a study of blood T cell repertoires in COVID-19. Clones were read by immunoSEQ multiplex PCR, and TCRdb kept only the in-frame ones, dropping some. The sample holds some 300,000 clones, nearly 90% seen once. Enrollees, roughly 18 to 90 years old, lived in approximately 24 US areas. CDR1 is SEHNR, CDR2 FQNEAQ, per germline (reference sequence). This CDR3 is 19 amino acids long. With 5 bases removed from V and 0 bases from J, the gap between germline ends came to 23 bases. The source is a woman aged 18-35 years with acute COVID-19. Sequencing input: PBMCs or T cells enriched from blood (not recorded which). This chain connects TRBV7-9 to TRBJ2-4; the D gene is possibly TRBD1 (6 bases). The CDR3 protein is CASSPRGLDSILAKNIQYF. CDR3 nucleotides: TGTGCCAGCAGCCCCAGGGGCCTGGACTCCATATTAGCCAAAAACATTCAGTACTTC. The full variable domain, in which reference TRBV7-9 and TRBJ2-4 provide the parts outside the CDR3, is DTGVSQNPRHKITKRGQNVTFRCDPISEHNRLYWYRQTLGQGPEFLTYFQNEAQLEKSRLLSDRFSAERPKGSFSTLEIQRTEQGDSAMYLCASSPRGLDSILAKNIQYFGAGTRLSVL.